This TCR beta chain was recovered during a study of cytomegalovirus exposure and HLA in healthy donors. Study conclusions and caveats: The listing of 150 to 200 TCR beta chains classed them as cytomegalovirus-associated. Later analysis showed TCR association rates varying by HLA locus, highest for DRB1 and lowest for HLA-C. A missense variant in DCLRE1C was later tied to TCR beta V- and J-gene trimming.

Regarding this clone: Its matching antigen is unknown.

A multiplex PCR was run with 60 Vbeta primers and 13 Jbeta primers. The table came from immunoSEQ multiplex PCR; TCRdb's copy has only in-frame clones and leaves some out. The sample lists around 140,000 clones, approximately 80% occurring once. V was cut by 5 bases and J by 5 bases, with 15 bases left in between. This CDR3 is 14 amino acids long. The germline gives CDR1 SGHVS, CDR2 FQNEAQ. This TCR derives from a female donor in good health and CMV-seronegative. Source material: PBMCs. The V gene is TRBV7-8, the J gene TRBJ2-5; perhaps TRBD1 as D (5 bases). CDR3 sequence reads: CASSPKARVETQYF. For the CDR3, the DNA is TGTGCCAGCAGCCCAAAGGCCAGGGTCGAGACCCAGTACTTC.